This T cell receptor (beta chain) was observed in a study of regulatory T cells in long-lasting Graves disease. Study-level points and caveats: Compared with new cases, persistent Graves' patients showed reduced TCR diversity.

The sample's time point: newly diagnosed GD, antithyroid drugs for less than 3 months. With RNA extracted from PBMCs as input, the TCR library was made. This clonotype showed up many times. Antigen: not known. Arm-PCR of CDR3 regions with iRepertoire HTBI primers generated TCR beta libraries. TCRdb independently ran MiXCR on the multiplex PCR reads; one entry per CDR3 protein. The sample carries 350,000 to 400,000 distinct CDR3 sequences, 16% recorded once. The same data also went into a second study, on T cells in Graves' hyperthyroidism and ophthalmopathy.

The source was peripheral blood mononuclear cells (PBMCs), collected at new diagnosis, from a patient treated with antithyroid drugs. The receptor's source is a woman between 18 and 30 years old with Graves disease.

CDR3 in DNA: TGTGCCAGCTCACCAAAGATGAATTCACCCCTCCACTTT. This gives the protein CASSPKMNSPLHF. The genes are TRBV18 and TRBJ1-6; D is unclear. V was trimmed by 2 bases and J by 7 bases, leaving 6 bases between them. This CDR3 is 13 amino acids long. In germline, CDR1 is KGHSH, CDR2 LQKENI.